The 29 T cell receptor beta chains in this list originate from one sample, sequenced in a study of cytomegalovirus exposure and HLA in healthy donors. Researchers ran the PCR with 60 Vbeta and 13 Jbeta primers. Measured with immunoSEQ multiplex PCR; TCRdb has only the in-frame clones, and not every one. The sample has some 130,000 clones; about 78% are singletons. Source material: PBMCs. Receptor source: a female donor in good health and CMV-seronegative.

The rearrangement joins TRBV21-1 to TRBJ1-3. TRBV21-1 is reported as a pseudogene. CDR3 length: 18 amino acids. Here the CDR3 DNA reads TGTGCCAGCAGCAAGATGGTCCCTTCCAACTTCTCTGGAAACACCATATATTTT. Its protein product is CASSKMVPSNFSGNTIYF.

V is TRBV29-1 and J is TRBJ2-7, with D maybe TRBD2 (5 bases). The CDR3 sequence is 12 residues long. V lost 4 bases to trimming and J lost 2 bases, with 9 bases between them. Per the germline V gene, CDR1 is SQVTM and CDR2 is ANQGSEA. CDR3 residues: CSVGSGTYEQYF. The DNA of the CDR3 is TGCAGCGTTGGGTCGGGGACCTACGAGCAGTACTTC.

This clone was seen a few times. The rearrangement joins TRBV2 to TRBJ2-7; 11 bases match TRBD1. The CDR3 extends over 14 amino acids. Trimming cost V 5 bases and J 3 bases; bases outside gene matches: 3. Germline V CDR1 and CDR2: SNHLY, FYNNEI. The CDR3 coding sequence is TGTGCCAGCAGTCAGGGGACAGGGGGCTACGAGCAGTACTTC. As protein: CASSQGTGGYEQYF.

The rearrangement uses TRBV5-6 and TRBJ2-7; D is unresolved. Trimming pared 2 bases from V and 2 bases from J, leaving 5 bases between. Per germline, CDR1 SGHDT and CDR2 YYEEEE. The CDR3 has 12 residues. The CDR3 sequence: CASSLRAYEQYF. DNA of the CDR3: TGTGCCAGCAGCTTACGCGCCTACGAGCAGTACTTC.

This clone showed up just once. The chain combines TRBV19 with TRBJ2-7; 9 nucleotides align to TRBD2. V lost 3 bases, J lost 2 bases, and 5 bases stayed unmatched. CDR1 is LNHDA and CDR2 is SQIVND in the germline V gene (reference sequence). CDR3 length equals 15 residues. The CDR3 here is CASSMSAGGPYEQYF. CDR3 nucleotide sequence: TGTGCCAGTAGTATGTCGGCGGGAGGGCCCTACGAGCAGTACTTC.

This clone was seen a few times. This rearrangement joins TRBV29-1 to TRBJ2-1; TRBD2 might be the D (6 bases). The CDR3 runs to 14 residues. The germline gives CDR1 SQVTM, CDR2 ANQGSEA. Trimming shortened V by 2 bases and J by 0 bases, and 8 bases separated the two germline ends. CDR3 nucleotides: TGCAGCGTTGAAACCGGGAGCTCCTACAATGAGCAGTTCTTC. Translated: CSVETGSSYNEQFF.

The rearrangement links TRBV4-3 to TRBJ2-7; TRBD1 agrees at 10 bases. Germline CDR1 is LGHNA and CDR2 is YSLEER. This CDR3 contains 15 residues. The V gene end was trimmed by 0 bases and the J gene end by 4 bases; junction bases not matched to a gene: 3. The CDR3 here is CASSQEVDRGYEQYF. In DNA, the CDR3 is TGCGCCAGCAGCCAAGAAGTGGACAGGGGGTACGAGCAGTACTTC.

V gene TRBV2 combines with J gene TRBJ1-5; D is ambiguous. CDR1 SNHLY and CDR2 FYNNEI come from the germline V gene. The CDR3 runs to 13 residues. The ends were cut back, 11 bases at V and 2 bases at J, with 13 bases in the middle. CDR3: CAGGGDGNQPQHF. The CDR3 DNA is TGTGCCGGCGGAGGTGACGGCAATCAGCCCCAGCATTTT.

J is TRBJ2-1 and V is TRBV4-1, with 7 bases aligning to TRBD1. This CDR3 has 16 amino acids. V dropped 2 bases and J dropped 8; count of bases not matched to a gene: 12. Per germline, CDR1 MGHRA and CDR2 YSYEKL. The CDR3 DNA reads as TGCGCCAGCAGCCAACCCTGGAAGGGGGCAGAGGATGAGCAGTTCTTC. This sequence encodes CASSQPWKGAEDEQFF.

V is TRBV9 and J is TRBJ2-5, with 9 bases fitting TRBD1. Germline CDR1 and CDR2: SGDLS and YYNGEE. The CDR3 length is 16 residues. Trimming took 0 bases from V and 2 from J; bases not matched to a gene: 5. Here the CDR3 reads CASSVATGQGQETQYF. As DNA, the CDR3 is TGTGCCAGCAGCGTAGCTACGGGACAGGGACAAGAGACCCAGTACTTC.

The CDR3 DNA is TGTGCCAGCAGCTTTAAAGACAGTGATCAGCCCCAGCATTTT. Translated, it gives CASSFKDSDQPQHF. J is TRBJ1-5 and V is TRBV5-6; TRBD1 might be the D (5 bases). Trimming pared 2 bases from V and 5 bases from J, leaving 11 bases between. There are 14 residues in the CDR3. In germline, CDR1 is SGHDT, CDR2 YYEEEE.

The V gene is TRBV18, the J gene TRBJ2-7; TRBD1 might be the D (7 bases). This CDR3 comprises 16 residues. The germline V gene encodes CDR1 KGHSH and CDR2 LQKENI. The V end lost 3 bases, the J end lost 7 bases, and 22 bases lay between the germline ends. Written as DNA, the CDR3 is TGTGCCAGCTCACCCTTAGCAGGGGGAGGTAGGCAAGAGCAGTACTTC. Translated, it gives CASSPLAGGGRQEQYF.

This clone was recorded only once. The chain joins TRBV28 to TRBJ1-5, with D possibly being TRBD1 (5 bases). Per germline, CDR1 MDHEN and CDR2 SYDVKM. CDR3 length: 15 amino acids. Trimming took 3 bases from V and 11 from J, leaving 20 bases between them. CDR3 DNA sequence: TGTGCCAGCAGTTTTCAGGGCTCGGGCAGATGGGCCCAGCATTTT. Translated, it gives CASSFQGSGRWAQHF.

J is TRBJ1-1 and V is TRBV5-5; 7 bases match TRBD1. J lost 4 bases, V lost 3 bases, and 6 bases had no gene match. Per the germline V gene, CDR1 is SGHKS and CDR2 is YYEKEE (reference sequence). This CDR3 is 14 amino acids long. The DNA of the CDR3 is TGTGCCAGCAGCTCGGGACAGCTGAGCACTGAAGCTTTCTTT. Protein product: CASSSGQLSTEAFF.

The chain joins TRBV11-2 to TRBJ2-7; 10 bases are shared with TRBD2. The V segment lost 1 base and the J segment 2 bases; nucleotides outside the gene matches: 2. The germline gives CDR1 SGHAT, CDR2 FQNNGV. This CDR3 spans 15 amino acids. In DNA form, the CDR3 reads TGTGCCAGCAGCTTAGTCCTAGCGGGGGCCTACGAGCAGTACTTC. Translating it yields CASSLVLAGAYEQYF.

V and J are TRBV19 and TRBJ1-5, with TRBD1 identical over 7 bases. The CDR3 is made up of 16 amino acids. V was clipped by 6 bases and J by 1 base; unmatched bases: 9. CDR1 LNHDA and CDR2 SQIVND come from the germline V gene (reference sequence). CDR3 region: CASSQTGITSNQPQHF. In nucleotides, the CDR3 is TGTGCCAGTAGCCAGACAGGGATAACGAGCAATCAGCCCCAGCATTTT.

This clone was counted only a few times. CDR3 sequence reads: CASSQGLGTETSYEQYF. DNA of the CDR3: TGCGCCAGCAGCCAAGGGCTGGGGACAGAAACTTCCTACGAGCAGTACTTC. The rearrangement links TRBV4-3 to TRBJ2-7, with TRBD1 identical over 7 bases. The V segment lost 1 base and the J segment 1 base; nucleotides outside the gene matches: 10. The CDR3 is made up of 17 amino acids. CDR1 is LGHNA and CDR2 is YSLEER in the germline V gene.

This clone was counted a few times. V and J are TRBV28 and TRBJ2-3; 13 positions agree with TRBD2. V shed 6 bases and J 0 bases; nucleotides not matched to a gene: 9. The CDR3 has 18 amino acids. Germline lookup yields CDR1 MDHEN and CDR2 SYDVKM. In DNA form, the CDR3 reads TGTGCCAGCAGCCAATCGGGGGGACTAGCGGGGAGCACAGATACGCAGTATTTT. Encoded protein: CASSQSGGLAGSTDTQYF.

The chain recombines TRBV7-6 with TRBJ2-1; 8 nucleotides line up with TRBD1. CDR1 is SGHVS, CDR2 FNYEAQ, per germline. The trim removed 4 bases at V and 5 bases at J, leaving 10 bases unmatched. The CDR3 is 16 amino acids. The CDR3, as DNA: TGTGCCAGCAGCTCATCCCCAGGGGGCGCAGACAATGAGCAGTTCTTC. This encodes CASSSSPGGADNEQFF.

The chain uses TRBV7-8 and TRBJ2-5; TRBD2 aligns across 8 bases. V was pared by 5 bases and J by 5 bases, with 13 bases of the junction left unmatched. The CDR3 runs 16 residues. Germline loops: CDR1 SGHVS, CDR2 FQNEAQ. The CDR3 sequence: CASSPRGGNIYETQYF. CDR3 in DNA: TGTGCCAGCAGCCCCCGGGGGGGGAATATCTACGAGACCCAGTACTTC.

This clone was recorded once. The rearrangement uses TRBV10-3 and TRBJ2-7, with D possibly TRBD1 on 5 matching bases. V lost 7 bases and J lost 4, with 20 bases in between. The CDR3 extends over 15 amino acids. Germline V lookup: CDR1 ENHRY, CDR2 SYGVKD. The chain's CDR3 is CAIMWGPGAMYEQYF. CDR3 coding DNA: TGTGCCATCATGTGGGGCCCGGGCGCTATGTACGAGCAGTACTTC.

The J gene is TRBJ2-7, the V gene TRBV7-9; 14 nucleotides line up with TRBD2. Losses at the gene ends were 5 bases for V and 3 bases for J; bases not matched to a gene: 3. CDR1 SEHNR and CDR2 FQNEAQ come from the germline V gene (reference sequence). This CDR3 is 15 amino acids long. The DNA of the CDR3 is TGTGCCAGCAGCCGGACTAGCGGGAGGATCTACGAGCAGTACTTC. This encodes CASSRTSGRIYEQYF.

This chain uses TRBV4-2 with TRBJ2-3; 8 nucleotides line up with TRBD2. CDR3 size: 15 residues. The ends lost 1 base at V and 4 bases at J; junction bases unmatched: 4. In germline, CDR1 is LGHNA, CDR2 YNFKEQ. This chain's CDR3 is CASSQAAGDPDTQYF. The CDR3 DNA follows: TGTGCCAGCAGCCAAGCAGCGGGAGACCCAGATACGCAGTATTTT.

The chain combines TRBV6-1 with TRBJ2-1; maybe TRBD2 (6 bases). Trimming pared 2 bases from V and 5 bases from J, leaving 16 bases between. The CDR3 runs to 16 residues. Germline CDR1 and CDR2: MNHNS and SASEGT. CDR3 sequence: CASSEFGGAPNNEQFF. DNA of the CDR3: TGTGCCAGCAGTGAATTTGGCGGGGCCCCTAACAATGAGCAGTTCTTC.

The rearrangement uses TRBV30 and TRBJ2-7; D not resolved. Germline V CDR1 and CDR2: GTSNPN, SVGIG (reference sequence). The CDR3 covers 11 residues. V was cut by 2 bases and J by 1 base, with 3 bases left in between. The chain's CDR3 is CAWSLSYEQYF. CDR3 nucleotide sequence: TGTGCCTGGAGTCTATCCTACGAGCAGTACTTC. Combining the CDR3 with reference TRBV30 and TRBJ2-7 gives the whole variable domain SQTIHQWPATLVQPVGSPLSLECTVEGTSNPNLYWYRQAAGRGLQLLFYSVGIGQISSEVPQNLSASRPQDRQFILSSKKLLLSDSGFYLCAWSLSYEQYFGPGTRLTVT.

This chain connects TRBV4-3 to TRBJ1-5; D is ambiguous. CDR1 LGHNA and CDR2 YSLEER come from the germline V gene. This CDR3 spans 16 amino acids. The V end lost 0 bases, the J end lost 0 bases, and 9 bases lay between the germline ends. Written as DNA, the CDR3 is TGCGCCAGCAGCCAAGATACAGCTTATAGCAATCAGCCCCAGCATTTT. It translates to CASSQDTAYSNQPQHF.

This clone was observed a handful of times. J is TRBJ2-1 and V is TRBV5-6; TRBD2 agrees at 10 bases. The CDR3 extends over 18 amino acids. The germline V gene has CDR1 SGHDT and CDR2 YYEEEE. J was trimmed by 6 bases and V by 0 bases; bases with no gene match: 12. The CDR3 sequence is CASSLEESSGSLRNEQFF. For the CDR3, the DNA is TGTGCCAGCAGCTTGGAAGAATCTAGCGGGAGTTTACGCAATGAGCAGTTCTTC. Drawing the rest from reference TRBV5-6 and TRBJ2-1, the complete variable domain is DAGVTQSPTHLIKTRGQQVTLRCSPKSGHDTVSWYQQALGQGPQFIFQYYEEEERQRGNFPDRFSGHQFPNYSSELNVNALLLGDSALYLCASSLEESSGSLRNEQFFGPGTRLTVL.

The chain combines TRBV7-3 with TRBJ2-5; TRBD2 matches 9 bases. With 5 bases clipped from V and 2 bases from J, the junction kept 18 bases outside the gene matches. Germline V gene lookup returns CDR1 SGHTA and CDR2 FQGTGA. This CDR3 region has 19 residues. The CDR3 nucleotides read TGTGCCAGCAGCCCGCACTCGCATTTGACTAGCGGAGAACAAGAGACCCAGTACTTC. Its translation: CASSPHSHLTSGEQETQYF.

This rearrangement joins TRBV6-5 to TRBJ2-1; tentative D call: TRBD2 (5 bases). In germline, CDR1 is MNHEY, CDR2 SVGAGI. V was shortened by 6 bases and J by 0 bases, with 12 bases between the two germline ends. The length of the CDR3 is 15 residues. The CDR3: CASRLSGTSYNEQFF. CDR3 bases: TGTGCCAGCAGACTCAGCGGCACCTCCTACAATGAGCAGTTCTTC.